Presented here are 13 T cell receptor beta chains from one specimen sequenced in a study of OX40 agonist ivuxolimab in advanced cancers. Using immunoSEQ multiplex PCR, the repertoire was profiled, and TCRdb retains in-frame clones only, with some absent. Among over 14,000 clones listed, 80% were seen once. Sample: CD4+ or CD8+ T cells sorted from blood, taken in a trial of the OX40 agonist ivuxolimab. All receptors derive from an adult with an advanced solid tumor such as melanoma, head and neck, liver or kidney cancer.

This chain connects TRBV13 to TRBJ1-3; no definite D call. The CDR3 contains 12 residues. Per germline, CDR1 PRHDT and CDR2 FYEKMQ (reference sequence). Trimming shortened V by 4 bases and J by 8 bases, and 9 bases separated the two germline ends. CDR3 amino acids: CASSSHGDTIYF. CDR3 nucleotide sequence: TGTGCCAGCAGCTCCCATGGGGACACCATATATTTT. Looking up the rest from reference TRBV13 and TRBJ1-3 gives the full variable domain: AAGVIQSPRHLIKEKRETATLKCYPIPRHDTVYWYQQGPGQDPQFLISFYEKMQSDKGSIPDRFSAQQFSDYHSELNMSSLELGDSALYFCASSSHGDTIYFGEGSWLTVV.

The chain uses TRBV9 and TRBJ2-3; D is perhaps TRBD2 (5 bases). The CDR3 has 17 amino acids. V was clipped by 2 bases and J by 2 bases, with 18 bases between them. Germline V gives CDR1 SGDLS, CDR2 YYNGEE. CDR3 DNA sequence: TGTGCCAGCAGCGTGGAGGCGAGGGCTTGGGACACAGATACGCAGTATTTT. Translation: CASSVEARAWDTDTQYF.

The V call is TRBV5-1, the J call TRBJ1-4; possible D gene TRBD1, 6 bases. V lost 5 bases, J lost 7 bases, and 15 bases lay in between. Germline CDR1 SGHRS, CDR2 YFSETQ. The CDR3 has 14 amino acids. CDR3 protein: CASRQGGAGEKLFF. DNA for the CDR3: TGCGCCAGCAGACAGGGAGGGGCAGGTGAAAAACTGTTTTTT.

The genes are TRBV7-9 and TRBJ2-7; D possibly corresponds to TRBD1 (6 bases). The CDR3 loop spans 15 amino acids. V lost 5 bases to trimming and J lost 2 bases, with 16 bases between them. Germline assignment: CDR1 SEHNR and CDR2 FQNEAQ (reference sequence). CDR3 region: CASSGRQGIPYEQYF. The CDR3 DNA sequence: TGTGCCAGCAGCGGCAGGCAGGGGATTCCCTACGAGCAGTACTTC.

The rearrangement links TRBV28 to TRBJ2-1, with D perhaps given as TRBD1 or TRBD2 (5 bases each). Between the trimmed V and J ends, which lost 2 bases and 9 bases, there was a span of 11 bases. The germline gives CDR1 MDHEN, CDR2 SYDVKM. This CDR3 contains 13 residues. CDR3 DNA sequence: TGTGCCAGCAGTTTAGGGGGTAAGGTTGAGCAGTTCTTC. Translated: CASSLGGKVEQFF.

The rearrangement links TRBV11-2 to TRBJ1-2; no reliable D call. This CDR3 has 13 amino acids. V gave up 5 bases and J gave up 7 bases, with 14 bases separating them. CDR1 is SGHAT and CDR2 is FQNNGV in the germline V gene. CDR3: CASSPGSPGGYTF. In DNA form, the CDR3 reads TGTGCCAGCAGCCCCGGGAGCCCGGGTGGCTACACCTTC.

This clone has only one observation. The rearrangement joins TRBV6-5 to TRBJ1-4; possible D gene TRBD1, 5 bases. V lost 2 bases and J lost 4, with 8 bases in between. The CDR3 runs to 14 residues. The germline V gene encodes CDR1 MNHEY and CDR2 SVGAGI. The CDR3 sequence: CASSYRDLNEKLFF. CDR3 sequence (DNA): TGTGCCAGCAGTTACCGGGACCTTAATGAAAAACTGTTTTTT.

The rearrangement links TRBV5-5 to TRBJ2-1; D gene uncertain. The V gene's germline CDR1 is SGHKS and CDR2 YYEKEE (reference sequence). This CDR3 spans 13 amino acids. Trimming shortened V by 0 bases and J by 6 bases, and 7 bases separated the two germline ends. CDR3 DNA: TGTGCCAGCAGCTTGGTACTTGGCAATGAGCAGTTCTTC. Its protein product is CASSLVLGNEQFF.

The CDR3: CASSLGLRNEQFF. The CDR3 DNA sequence: TGTGCCAGCAGTTTGGGACTCCGAAATGAGCAGTTCTTC. The chain has TRBV6-5 and TRBJ2-1; possible D gene TRBD2, 6 bases. CDR1 MNHEY and CDR2 SVGAGI come from the germline V gene. The V and J ends lost 4 bases and 7 bases respectively, with 11 bases between them. The CDR3 is 13 residues long.

The CDR3: CASRSWEQGETQYF. Here the CDR3 DNA reads TGTGCCAGCAGGTCTTGGGAACAGGGAGAGACCCAGTACTTC. The V and J genes are TRBV2 and TRBJ2-5, with D perhaps TRBD1 (6 bases). The CDR3 consists of 14 residues. Between the trimmed V and J ends, which lost 6 bases and 4 bases, there was a span of 15 bases. From germline, CDR1 is SNHLY and CDR2 FYNNEI. Full variable domain (missing parts from reference TRBV2 and TRBJ2-5): EPEVTQTPSHQVTQMGQEVILRCVPISNHLYFYWYRQILGQKVEFLVSFYNNEISEKSEIFDDQFSVERPDGSNFTLKIRSTKLEDSAMYFCASRSWEQGETQYFGPGTRLLVL.

Notes on this clone: A read error may produce the germline difference seen at one junction end. CDR3 bases: TGTGCCAATAGTAGATCCGGGACAGAGATAAACTATGGCTACACCTTC. It is translated as CANSRSGTEINYGYTF. The chain has TRBV19 and TRBJ1-2; TRBD1 matches at 7 bases. The CDR3 extends over 16 amino acids. The germline gives CDR1 LNHDA, CDR2 SQIVND (reference sequence).

This chain uses TRBV20-1 with TRBJ2-2; D gene ambiguous. V was shortened by 5 bases and J by 3 bases, with 4 bases between the two germline ends. CDR1 is DFQATT, CDR2 SNEGSKA, per germline (reference sequence). The CDR3 runs 11 residues. The CDR3 protein is CSAGDTGELFF. The DNA for the CDR3 is TGCAGTGCTGGGGACACCGGGGAGCTGTTTTTT.

J is TRBJ2-7 and V is TRBV27; D uncertain. The germline V gene encodes CDR1 MNHEY and CDR2 SMNVEV (reference sequence). V was clipped by 2 bases and J by 2 bases, with 7 bases between them. CDR3 length equals 13 residues. CDR3 sequence: CASSLGRTYEQYF. The CDR3 DNA reads TGTGCCAGCAGTTTAGGTCGGACCTACGAGCAGTACTTC.